This T cell receptor beta chain was observed in a study of early T cells in non-severe SARS-CoV-2 infection. Study summary: Bulk RNA isolated from unsorted whole blood underwent sequencing; chains were not paired. Study observations and caveats: Sequences matched to VDJdb favored anti-spike CD8 responses, while private and CD4 specificities were missed.

A word on this clonotype: Its antigen is currently unknown.

CDR3 length equals 15 residues. Germline V gene lookup returns CDR1 ENHRY and CDR2 SYGVKD. V dropped 4 bases and J dropped 5; count of bases not matched to a gene: 10. Individual cDNA molecules were tagged with unique molecular identifiers. From the 5' RACE reads, TCRdb called clonotypes with MiXCR, one entry per CDR3 protein. There are tens of thousands of distinct CDR3 sequences in the sample; approximately 13% occur only once, and about 6.5% lies in the top ten. The chain uses TRBV10-3 and TRBJ2-7, with 8 bases aligning to TRBD1. The sequence derives from an adult who was a healthcare worker with PCR-confirmed SARS-CoV-2 infection or an uninfected control (not recorded which). Sequenced material: whole blood. The CDR3 DNA reads TGTGCCATCAGTGGGACAGGGTATCAAACCCACGAGCAGTACTTC. Its translation: CAISGTGYQTHEQYF.